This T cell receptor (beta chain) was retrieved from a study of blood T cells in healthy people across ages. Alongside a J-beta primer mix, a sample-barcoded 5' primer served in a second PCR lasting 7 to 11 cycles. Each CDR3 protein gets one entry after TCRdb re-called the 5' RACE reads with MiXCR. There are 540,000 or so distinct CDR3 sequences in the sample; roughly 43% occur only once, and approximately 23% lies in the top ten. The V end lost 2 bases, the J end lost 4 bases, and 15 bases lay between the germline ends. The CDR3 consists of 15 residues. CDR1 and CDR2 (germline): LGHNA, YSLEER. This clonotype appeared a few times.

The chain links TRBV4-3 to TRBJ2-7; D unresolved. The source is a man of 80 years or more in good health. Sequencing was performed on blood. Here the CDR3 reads CASSQSPPGNYEQYF. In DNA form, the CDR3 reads TGCGCCAGCAGCCAAAGCCCCCCAGGAAATTACGAGCAGTACTTC.